These 24 T cell receptor beta chains came from one sample sequenced in a study of cytomegalovirus exposure and HLA in healthy donors. Both 60 Vbeta primers and 13 Jbeta primers went into the PCR. The data were produced by immunoSEQ multiplex PCR, yet TCRdb's version contains in-frame clones alone and is incomplete. Among about 110,000 clones listed, about 84% were seen once. Sequencing used PBMCs. The source is a young man in good health and CMV-seronegative.

This rearrangement joins TRBV30 to TRBJ1-2; D is uncertain. CDR3 length: 14 residues. The germline V gene encodes CDR1 GTSNPN and CDR2 SVGIG (reference sequence). V dropped 5 bases and J dropped 4 bases, with 17 bases sitting between them. Here the CDR3 DNA reads TGTGCCTGGTCCCTGAGAGCAGCGAGCTATGGCTACACCTTC. Amino acids: CAWSLRAASYGYTF.

The J gene is TRBJ2-7, the V gene TRBV15, with TRBD2 matching 7 bases. CDR1 LNHNV and CDR2 YYDKDF come from the germline V gene (reference sequence). This CDR3 region has 16 residues. V was clipped by 0 bases and J by 0 bases; unmatched bases: 5. The CDR3 DNA reads TGTGCCACCAGCAGAGATGTTTGGGAGGGCTCCTACGAGCAGTACTTC. Amino acids: CATSRDVWEGSYEQYF.

The rearrangement joins TRBV4-2 to TRBJ2-7; a possible D gene is TRBD2 (6 bases). Germline V lookup: CDR1 LGHNA, CDR2 YNFKEQ. V shed 0 bases and J shed 1 base, with 10 bases lying between them. CDR3 length: 15 amino acids. The CDR3 loop is CASSQDLGRSYEQYF. CDR3 nucleotides: TGTGCCAGCAGCCAAGATCTCGGGAGATCCTACGAGCAGTACTTC.

This sequence joins TRBV19 and TRBJ2-7; 10 bases are a match to TRBD2. Germline-derived CDR1 and CDR2 are LNHDA and SQIVND (reference sequence). The V and J ends lost 6 bases and 6 bases, in that order; junction bases with no gene match: 8. The CDR3 runs to 14 residues. Here the CDR3 reads CASSEAGGPLEQYF. The CDR3 bases are TGTGCCAGTAGCGAAGCGGGGGGGCCGCTCGAGCAGTACTTC. Looking up the rest from reference TRBV19 and TRBJ2-7 gives the full variable domain: DGGITQSPKYLFRKEGQNVTLSCEQNLNHDAMYWYRQDPGQGLRLIYYSQIVNDFQKGDIAEGYSVSREKKESFPLTVTSAQKNPTAFYLCASSEAGGPLEQYFGPGTRLTVT.

V gene TRBV6-6 combines with J gene TRBJ2-2, with D perhaps TRBD1 (5 bases). The CDR3 is made up of 14 amino acids. CDR1 is MNHNY and CDR2 is SVGAGI in the germline V gene (reference sequence). The ends were cut back, 6 bases at V and 2 bases at J, with 10 bases in the middle. This CDR3 reads CASSGRTNTGELFF. The CDR3 DNA sequence: TGTGCCAGCAGCGGCAGGACAAACACCGGGGAGCTGTTTTTT.

This clone is a singleton in its sample. The chain has TRBV9 and TRBJ2-7; 8 nucleotides line up with TRBD2. This CDR3 has 14 amino acids. Looked up from germline, CDR1 is SGDLS and CDR2 is YYNGEE. V shed 4 bases and J 2 bases; nucleotides not matched to a gene: 5. The CDR3 sequence: CASSTAGETYEQYF. The CDR3 bases are TGTGCCAGCAGCACAGCGGGAGAGACCTACGAGCAGTACTTC.

In this sample, this clone turned up once. The chain uses TRBV30 and TRBJ1-4; a weak D match, TRBD1 (5 bases). Deletions cut 1 base from V and 2 bases from J, with 14 bases between. The V gene's germline CDR1 is GTSNPN and CDR2 SVGIG (reference sequence). The CDR3 is made up of 16 amino acids. CDR3 nucleotides: TGTGCCTGGAGTGCGGCCAGGGATCGGACTAATGAAAAACTGTTTTTT. This translates into CAWSAARDRTNEKLFF.

Turning to this clone: The junction departs from the called germline gene at one end, perhaps through a read error. The chain links TRBV11-2 to TRBJ1-6; D uncertain. The CDR3 consists of 14 residues. Germline V lookup: CDR1 SGHAT, CDR2 FQNNGV. The CDR3 protein is CASSLLQAHSALHF. Written as DNA, the CDR3 is TGTGCCAGCAGCTTACTGCAGGCCCATTCAGCCCTCCACTTT.

The chain uses TRBV4-1 and TRBJ1-1; 9 bases agree with TRBD1. This CDR3 region has 16 residues. From germline, CDR1 is MGHRA and CDR2 YSYEKL. Trimming at V came to 2 bases and at J to 3 bases, leaving 7 bases not matched to a gene. CDR3 in amino acids: CASSQSPGTGYTEAFF. The CDR3 nucleotides are TGCGCCAGCAGCCAATCCCCCGGGACAGGGTACACTGAAGCTTTCTTT.

The rearrangement uses TRBV11-1 and TRBJ2-3; D unclear. V was cut by 5 bases and J by 6 bases, with 15 bases left in between. The germline gives CDR1 SGHAT, CDR2 FQDESV (reference sequence). This CDR3 contains 14 residues. Here the CDR3 DNA reads TGTGCCAGCAGCCCCCAGCGCTTCTCCGATACGCAGTATTTT. It codes for CASSPQRFSDTQYF.

V gene TRBV30 combines with J gene TRBJ1-2; D unresolved. From germline, CDR1 is GTSNPN and CDR2 SVGIG (reference sequence). This CDR3 spans 12 amino acids. V was shortened by 2 bases and J by 4 bases, with 8 bases between the two germline ends. The chain's CDR3 is CAWSPVGYGYTF. CDR3 in DNA: TGTGCCTGGAGTCCGGTCGGCTATGGCTACACCTTC. Using reference TRBV30 and TRBJ1-2 for the parts outside the CDR3, the full variable domain is SQTIHQWPATLVQPVGSPLSLECTVEGTSNPNLYWYRQAAGRGLQLLFYSVGIGQISSEVPQNLSASRPQDRQFILSSKKLLLSDSGFYLCAWSPVGYGYTFGSGTRLTVV.

This chain links TRBV7-8 with TRBJ2-7; TRBD2 is a possible D gene (5 bases). CDR3 size: 13 residues. Trimming left V 5 bases short and J 2 bases short, with 10 bases between. Germline CDR1 reads SGHVS; CDR2 reads FQNEAQ. CDR3 in amino acids: CASSPRETYEQYF. The CDR3 nucleotides read TGTGCCAGCAGCCCCCGGGAAACCTACGAGCAGTACTTC.

V and J are TRBV29-1 and TRBJ1-4; D perhaps matches TRBD1 (5 bases). The V gene's germline CDR1 is SQVTM and CDR2 ANQGSEA. The CDR3 extends over 12 amino acids. Trimming stripped 2 bases from V and 7 bases from J, with 8 bases between. The CDR3 loop is CSVELGGEKLFF. CDR3 sequence (DNA): TGCAGCGTTGAATTGGGGGGTGAAAAACTGTTTTTT. Drawing the rest from reference TRBV29-1 and TRBJ1-4, the complete variable domain is SAVISQKPSRDICQRGTSLTIQCQVDSQVTMMFWYRQQPGQSLTLIATANQGSEATYESGFVIDKFPISRPNLTFSTLTVSNMSPEDSSIYLCSVELGGEKLFFGSGTQLSVL.

The J gene is TRBJ2-1, the V gene TRBV14; 10 bases match TRBD2. In germline, CDR1 is SGHDN, CDR2 FVKESK. V lost 4 bases to trimming and J lost 8 bases; unmatched junction nucleotides: 5. The CDR3 sequence is 14 residues long. Written as DNA, the CDR3 is TGTGCCAGCAGCCGTAGCGGGGGGCACCATGAGCAGTTCTTC. Its protein product is CASSRSGGHHEQFF.

This clone was seen a few times. This chain connects TRBV13 to TRBJ2-1; 12 nucleotides line up with TRBD2. The CDR3 covers 17 residues. The V and J ends lost 5 bases and 5 bases, in that order; junction bases with no gene match: 10. Per germline, CDR1 PRHDT and CDR2 FYEKMQ (reference sequence). The CDR3 DNA is TGTGCCAGCAGCCCCCCGACTAGCGGGAGACCAGACAATGAGCAGTTCTTC. Translation: CASSPPTSGRPDNEQFF.

The chain carries TRBV10-1 and TRBJ2-2, with D hard to call. Trimming removed 6 bases from V and 1 base from J, with 3 bases in between. Germline V CDR1 and CDR2: WNHNN, SYGVQD (reference sequence). This CDR3 spans 12 amino acids. CDR3: CASSQNTGELFF. As DNA, the CDR3 is TGCGCCAGCAGCCAGAACACCGGGGAGCTGTTTTTT.

The chain carries TRBV5-4 and TRBJ1-2; no clear D. The CDR3 is 14 residues long. CDR1 and CDR2 (germline): SGHNT, YYREEE (reference sequence). Trimming pared 0 bases from V and 3 bases from J, leaving 9 bases between. The CDR3 loop is CASSLAGIDYGYTF. In DNA form, the CDR3 reads TGTGCCAGCAGCTTGGCCGGGATTGACTATGGCTACACCTTC. The whole variable domain, remainder taken from reference TRBV5-4 and TRBJ1-2, is ETGVTQSPTHLIKTRGQQVTLRCSSQSGHNTVSWYQQALGQGPQFIFQYYREEENGRGNFPPRFSGLQFPNYSSELNVNALELDDSALYLCASSLAGIDYGYTFGSGTRLTVV.

J is TRBJ2-7 and V is TRBV20-1; 8 nucleotides agree with TRBD1. This CDR3 spans 11 amino acids. The germline CDR1 and CDR2 sequences are DFQATT and SNEGSKA (reference sequence). J was trimmed by 5 bases and V by 6 bases; bases with no gene match: 3. The CDR3 coding sequence is TGCAGTGCGGACAGGGCCCACGAGCAGTACTTC. Its translation: CSADRAHEQYF.

The V gene is TRBV7-2, the J gene TRBJ1-4; 7 positions agree with TRBD1. This CDR3 is 18 amino acids long. Germline V gene sequence: CDR1 SGHTA, CDR2 FQGNSA. With 1 base clipped from V and 4 bases from J, the junction kept 12 bases outside the gene matches. The CDR3 spells CASSLESLGQPFNEKLFF. CDR3 bases: TGTGCCAGCAGCTTAGAGTCTCTGGGACAGCCTTTTAATGAAAAACTGTTTTTT.

This chain links TRBV6-5 with TRBJ2-7; 10 bases fit TRBD2. V trimming: 6 bases; J trimming: 7 bases; junction bases outside the gene matches: 9. This CDR3 spans 14 amino acids. CDR1 and CDR2 from the germline V gene are MNHEY and SVGAGI. The CDR3 coding sequence is TGTGCCAGCAGGGCTAGCGGGAGAACAGGGGAGCAGTACTTC. Translation: CASRASGRTGEQYF.

The rearrangement links TRBV18 to TRBJ2-2; weak D call: TRBD2 (5 bases). The V end was cut by 1 base, the J end by 5 bases, with 8 bases between. Germline V gene lookup returns CDR1 KGHSH and CDR2 LQKENI. This CDR3 is built from 14 residues. In nucleotides, the CDR3 is TGTGCCAGCTCACCACTTGGGGAGACCGGGGAGCTGTTTTTT. It encodes CASSPLGETGELFF.

Worth noting for this clone: A junction end diverges from the germline sequence, so it may reflect a read error. The gene calls are TRBV7-7 and TRBJ2-7; 11 positions agree with TRBD1. CDR1 is SSHAT, CDR2 FNYEAQ, per germline (reference sequence). The CDR3 is 13 amino acids. CDR3 residues: CASSSGTGGEQYF. The CDR3 bases are TGTGCTAGCAGCTCCGGGACAGGGGGGGAGCAGTACTTC.

The chain is built from TRBV5-1 and TRBJ2-6, with D maybe TRBD1 (7 bases). Germline loops: CDR1 SGHRS, CDR2 YFSETQ. CDR3 length: 16 amino acids. Trimming left V 4 bases short and J 0 bases short, with 11 bases between. For the CDR3, the DNA is TGCGCCAGCAGCGGAGGGACAGCCTCTGGGGCCAACGTCCTGACTTTC. Translating it yields CASSGGTASGANVLTF.

The chain links TRBV10-1 to TRBJ1-1, with D tentatively TRBD1 (5 bases). CDR1 is WNHNN, CDR2 SYGVQD, per germline (reference sequence). Trimming left V 3 bases short and J 5 bases short, with 16 bases between. The CDR3 consists of 15 residues. The CDR3 protein is CASSDRAPPGTEAFF. The CDR3 DNA sequence: TGCGCCAGCAGTGACCGGGCCCCCCCAGGGACTGAAGCTTTCTTT.